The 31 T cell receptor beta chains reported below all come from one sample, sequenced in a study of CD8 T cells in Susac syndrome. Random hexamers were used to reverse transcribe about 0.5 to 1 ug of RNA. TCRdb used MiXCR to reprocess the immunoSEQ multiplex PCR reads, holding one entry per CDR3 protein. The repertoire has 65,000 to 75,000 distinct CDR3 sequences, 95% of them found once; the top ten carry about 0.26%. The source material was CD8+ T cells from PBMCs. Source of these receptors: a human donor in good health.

The CDR3 DNA reads as TGCGCCAGCAGCTTGGTAGAGGGGAAACTTCAAGAGACCCAGTACTTC. Translating it yields CASSLVEGKLQETQYF. The V gene is TRBV5-1, the J gene TRBJ2-5, with D perhaps given as TRBD1 or TRBD2 (5 bases each). Germline V gene lookup returns CDR1 SGHRS and CDR2 YFSETQ. The CDR3 is 16 residues long. Trimming cost V 0 bases and J 2 bases, with 14 bases left between them.

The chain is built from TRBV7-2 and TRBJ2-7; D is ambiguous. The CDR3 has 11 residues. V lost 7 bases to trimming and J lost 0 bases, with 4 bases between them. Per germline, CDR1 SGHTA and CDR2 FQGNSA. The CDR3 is CASTSSYEQYF. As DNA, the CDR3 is TGTGCCAGCACCAGCTCCTACGAGCAGTACTTC. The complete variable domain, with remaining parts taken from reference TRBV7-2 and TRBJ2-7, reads GAGVSQSPSNKVTEKGKDVELRCDPISGHTALYWYRQSLGQGLEFLIYFQGNSAPDKSGLPSDRFSAERTGGSVSTLTIQRTQQEDSAVYLCASTSSYEQYFGPGTRLTVT.

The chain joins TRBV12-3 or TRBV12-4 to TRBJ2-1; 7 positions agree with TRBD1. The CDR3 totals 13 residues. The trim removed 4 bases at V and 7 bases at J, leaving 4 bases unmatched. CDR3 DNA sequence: TGTGCCAGCAGTTGGGACAGTTTGAATGAGCAGTTCTTC. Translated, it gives CASSWDSLNEQFF.

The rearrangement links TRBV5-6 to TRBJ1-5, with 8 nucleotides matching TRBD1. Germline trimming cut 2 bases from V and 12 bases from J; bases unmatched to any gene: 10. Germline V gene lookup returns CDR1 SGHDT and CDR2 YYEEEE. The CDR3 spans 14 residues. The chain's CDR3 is CASSLGTGLFSQHF. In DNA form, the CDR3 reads TGTGCCAGCAGCTTAGGGACAGGTCTCTTTAGCCAGCATTTT.

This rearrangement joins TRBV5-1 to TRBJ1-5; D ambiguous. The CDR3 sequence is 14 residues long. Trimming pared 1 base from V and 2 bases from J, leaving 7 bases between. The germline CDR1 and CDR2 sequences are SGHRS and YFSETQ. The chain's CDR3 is CASSLKAGNQPQHF. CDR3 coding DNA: TGCGCCAGCAGCTTGAAAGCTGGCAATCAGCCCCAGCATTTT.

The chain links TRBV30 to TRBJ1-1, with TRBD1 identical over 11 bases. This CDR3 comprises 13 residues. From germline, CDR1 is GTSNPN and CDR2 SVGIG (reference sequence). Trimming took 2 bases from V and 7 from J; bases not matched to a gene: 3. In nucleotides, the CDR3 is TGTGCCTGGAGTAAGGGACAGGGGGATGAAGCTTTCTTT. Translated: CAWSKGQGDEAFF.

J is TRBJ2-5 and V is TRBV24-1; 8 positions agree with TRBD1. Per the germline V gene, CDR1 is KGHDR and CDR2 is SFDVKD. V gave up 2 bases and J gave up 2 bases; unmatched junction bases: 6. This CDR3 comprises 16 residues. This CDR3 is CATSDSWTGPQETQYF. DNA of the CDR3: TGTGCCACCAGTGATTCCTGGACAGGGCCGCAAGAGACCCAGTACTTC.

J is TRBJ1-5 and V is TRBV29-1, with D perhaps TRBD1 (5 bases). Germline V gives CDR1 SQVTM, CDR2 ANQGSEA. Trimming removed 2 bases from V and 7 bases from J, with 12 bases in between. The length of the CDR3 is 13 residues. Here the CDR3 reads CSVESRVGQPQHF. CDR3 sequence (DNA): TGCAGCGTTGAATCCAGGGTTGGGCAGCCCCAGCATTTT.

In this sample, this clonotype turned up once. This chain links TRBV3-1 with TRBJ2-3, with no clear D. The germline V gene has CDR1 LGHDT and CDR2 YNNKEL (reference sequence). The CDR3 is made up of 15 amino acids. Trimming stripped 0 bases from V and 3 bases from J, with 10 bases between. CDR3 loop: CASSQDPGSTDTQYF. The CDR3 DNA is TGTGCCAGCAGCCAAGACCCCGGCTCGACAGATACGCAGTATTTT.

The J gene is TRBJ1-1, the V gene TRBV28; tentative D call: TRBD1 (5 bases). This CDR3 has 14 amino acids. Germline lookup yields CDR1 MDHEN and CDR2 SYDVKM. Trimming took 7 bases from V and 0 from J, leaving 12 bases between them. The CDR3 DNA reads TGTGCCAGCATGGAGGGGTTCATGAACACTGAAGCTTTCTTT. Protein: CASMEGFMNTEAFF.

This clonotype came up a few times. CDR3 sequence (DNA): TGTGCCAGTAGTATCACAGTGAACACTGAAGCTTTCTTT. Its protein product is CASSITVNTEAFF. The chain links TRBV19 to TRBJ1-1; D remains ambiguous. The CDR3 length is 13 residues. The V gene's germline CDR1 is LNHDA and CDR2 SQIVND (reference sequence). Between the trimmed V and J ends, which lost 3 bases and 0 bases, there was a span of 5 bases.

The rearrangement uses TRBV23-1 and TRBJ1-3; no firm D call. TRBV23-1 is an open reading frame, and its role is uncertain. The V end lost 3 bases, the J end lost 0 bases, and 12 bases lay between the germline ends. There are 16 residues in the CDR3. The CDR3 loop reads CASSHPDLYSGNTIYF. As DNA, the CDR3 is TGCGCCAGCAGTCACCCGGACCTGTACTCTGGAAACACCATATATTTT.

CDR3 bases: TGTGCCAGCAAGAATCAGGGGTTCAATCAGCCCCAGCATTTT. Translated, it gives CASKNQGFNQPQHF. V usage is TRBV28 and J usage is TRBJ1-5; a possible D gene is TRBD1 (6 bases). Trimming stripped 7 bases from V and 3 bases from J, with 13 bases between. Germline-derived CDR1 and CDR2 are MDHEN and SYDVKM. The CDR3 length is 14 residues.

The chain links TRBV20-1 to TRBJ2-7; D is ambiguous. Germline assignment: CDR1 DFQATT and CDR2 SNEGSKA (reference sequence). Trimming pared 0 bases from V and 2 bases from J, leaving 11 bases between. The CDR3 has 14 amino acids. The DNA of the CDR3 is TGCAGTGCTAGAGATCATCCTGGTACCTACGAGCAGTACTTC. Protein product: CSARDHPGTYEQYF.

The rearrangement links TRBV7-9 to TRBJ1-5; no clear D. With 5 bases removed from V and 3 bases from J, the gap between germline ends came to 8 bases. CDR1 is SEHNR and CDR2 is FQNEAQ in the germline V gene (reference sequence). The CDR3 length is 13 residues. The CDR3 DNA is TGTGCCAGCAGCCCGAGTGTCAATCAGCCCCAGCATTTT. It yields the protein CASSPSVNQPQHF. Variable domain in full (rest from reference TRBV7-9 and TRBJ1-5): DTGVSQNPRHKITKRGQNVTFRCDPISEHNRLYWYRQTLGQGPEFLTYFQNEAQLEKSRLLSDRFSAERPKGSFSTLEIQRTEQGDSAMYLCASSPSVNQPQHFGDGTRLSIL.

The CDR3 sequence: CASSLAGYGYTF. For the CDR3, the DNA is TGCGCCAGCAGCTTGGCGGGGTATGGCTACACCTTC. The V and J genes are TRBV5-1 and TRBJ1-2; D gene uncertain. The CDR3 has 12 amino acids. Germline-derived CDR1 and CDR2 are SGHRS and YFSETQ. Trimming cost V 0 bases and J 5 bases, with 5 bases left between them.

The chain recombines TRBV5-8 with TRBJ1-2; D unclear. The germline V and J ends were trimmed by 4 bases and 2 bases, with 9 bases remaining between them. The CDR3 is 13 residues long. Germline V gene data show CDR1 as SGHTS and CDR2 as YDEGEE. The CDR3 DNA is TGTGCCAGCAGCGGGAGTTCAAACTATGGCTACACCTTC. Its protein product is CASSGSSNYGYTF.

In nucleotides, the CDR3 is TGCGCCAGCAGCCATCAGGACAGCTACGAGCAGTACTTC. Translation gives CASSHQDSYEQYF. This chain uses TRBV4-1 with TRBJ2-7, with a tentative D call TRBD1 (6 bases). CDR1 MGHRA and CDR2 YSYEKL come from the germline V gene. The germline V and J ends were trimmed by 3 bases and 3 bases, with 9 bases remaining between them. This CDR3 has 13 residues.

The CDR3 reads CASSLEQGYEQYF. For the CDR3, the DNA is TGTGCCAGCAGCTTGGAACAGGGCTACGAGCAGTACTTC. The chain combines TRBV5-4 with TRBJ2-7; TRBD1 might be the D (6 bases). Germline CDR1 reads SGHNT; CDR2 reads YYREEE (reference sequence). This CDR3 has 13 residues. The ends were cut back, 0 bases at V and 3 bases at J, with 7 bases in the middle.

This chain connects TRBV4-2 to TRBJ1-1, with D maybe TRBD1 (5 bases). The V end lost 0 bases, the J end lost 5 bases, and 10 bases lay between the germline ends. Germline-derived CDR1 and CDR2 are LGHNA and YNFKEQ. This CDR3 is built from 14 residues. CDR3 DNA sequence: TGTGCCAGCAGCCAAGAGGTGGGGGGTACTGAAGCTTTCTTT. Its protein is CASSQEVGGTEAFF.

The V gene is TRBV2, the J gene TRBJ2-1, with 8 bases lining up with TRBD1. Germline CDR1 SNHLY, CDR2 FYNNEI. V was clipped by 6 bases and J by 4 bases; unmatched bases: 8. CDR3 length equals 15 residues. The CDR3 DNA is TGTGCCAGCAGGGAGCAGGGGGCTAAGTACAATGAGCAGTTCTTC. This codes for CASREQGAKYNEQFF. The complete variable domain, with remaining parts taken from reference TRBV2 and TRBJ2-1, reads EPEVTQTPSHQVTQMGQEVILRCVPISNHLYFYWYRQILGQKVEFLVSFYNNEISEKSEIFDDQFSVERPDGSNFTLKIRSTKLEDSAMYFCASREQGAKYNEQFFGPGTRLTVL.

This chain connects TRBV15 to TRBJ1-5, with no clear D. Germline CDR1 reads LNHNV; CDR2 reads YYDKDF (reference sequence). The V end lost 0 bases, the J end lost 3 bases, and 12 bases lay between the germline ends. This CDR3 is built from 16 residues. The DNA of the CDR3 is TGTGCCACCAGCAGAGAAGACAATAGGGCCAATCAGCCCCAGCATTTT. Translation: CATSREDNRANQPQHF.

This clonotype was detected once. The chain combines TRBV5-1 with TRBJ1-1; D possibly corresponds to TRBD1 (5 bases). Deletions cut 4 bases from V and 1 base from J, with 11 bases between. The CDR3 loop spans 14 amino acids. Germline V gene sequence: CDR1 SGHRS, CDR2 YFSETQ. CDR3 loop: CASSHKGANTEAFF. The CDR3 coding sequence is TGCGCCAGCAGCCACAAAGGGGCGAACACTGAAGCTTTCTTT. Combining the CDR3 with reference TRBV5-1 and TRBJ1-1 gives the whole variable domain KAGVTQTPRYLIKTRGQQVTLSCSPISGHRSVSWYQQTPGQGLQFLFEYFSETQRNKGNFPGRFSGRQFSNSRSEMNVSTLELGDSALYLCASSHKGANTEAFFGQGTRLTVV.

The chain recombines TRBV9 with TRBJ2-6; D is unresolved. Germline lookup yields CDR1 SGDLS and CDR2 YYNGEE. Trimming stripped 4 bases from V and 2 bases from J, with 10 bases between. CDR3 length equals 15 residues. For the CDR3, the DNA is TGTGCCAGCAGCCCGGAATTGCCTGGGGCCAACGTCCTGACTTTC. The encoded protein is CASSPELPGANVLTF.

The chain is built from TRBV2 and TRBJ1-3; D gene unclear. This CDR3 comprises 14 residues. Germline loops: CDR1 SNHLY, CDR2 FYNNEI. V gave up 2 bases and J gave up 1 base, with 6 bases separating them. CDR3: CASSERVSGNTIYF. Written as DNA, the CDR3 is TGTGCCAGCAGTGAACGGGTTTCTGGAAACACCATATATTTT.

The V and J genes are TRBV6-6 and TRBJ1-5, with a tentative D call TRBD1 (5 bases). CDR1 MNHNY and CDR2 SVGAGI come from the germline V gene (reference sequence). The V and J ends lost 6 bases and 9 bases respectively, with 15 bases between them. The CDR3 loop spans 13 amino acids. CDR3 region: CASSPNFDRPQHF. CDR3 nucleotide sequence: TGTGCCAGCAGCCCTAACTTCGACAGGCCCCAGCATTTT.

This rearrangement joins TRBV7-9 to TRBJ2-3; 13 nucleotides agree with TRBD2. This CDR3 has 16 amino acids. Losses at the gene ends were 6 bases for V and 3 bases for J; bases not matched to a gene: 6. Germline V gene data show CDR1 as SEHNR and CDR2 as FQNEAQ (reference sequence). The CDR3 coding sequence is TGTGCCAGCAGTGGACGGACTAGCGGGGGTACAGATACGCAGTATTTT. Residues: CASSGRTSGGTDTQYF.

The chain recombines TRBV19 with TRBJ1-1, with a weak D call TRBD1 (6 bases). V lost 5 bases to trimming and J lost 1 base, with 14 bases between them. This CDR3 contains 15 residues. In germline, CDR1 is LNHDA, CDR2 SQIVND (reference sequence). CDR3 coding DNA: TGTGCCAGTAGTGGACCACAGGGCCCGAACACTGAAGCTTTCTTT. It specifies CASSGPQGPNTEAFF.

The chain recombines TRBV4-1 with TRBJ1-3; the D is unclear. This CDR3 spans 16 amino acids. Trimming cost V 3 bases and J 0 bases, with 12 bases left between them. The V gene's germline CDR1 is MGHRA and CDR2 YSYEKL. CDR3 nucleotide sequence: TGCGCCAGCAGCCATCTTCAGTCCTTCTCTGGAAACACCATATATTTT. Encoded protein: CASSHLQSFSGNTIYF.

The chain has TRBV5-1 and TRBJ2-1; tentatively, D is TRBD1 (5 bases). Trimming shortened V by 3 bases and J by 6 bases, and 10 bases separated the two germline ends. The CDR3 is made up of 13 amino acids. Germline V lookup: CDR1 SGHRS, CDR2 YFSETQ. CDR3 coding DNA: TGCGCCAGCAGCTGGGGCAGGGTCAATGAGCAGTTCTTC. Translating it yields CASSWGRVNEQFF.

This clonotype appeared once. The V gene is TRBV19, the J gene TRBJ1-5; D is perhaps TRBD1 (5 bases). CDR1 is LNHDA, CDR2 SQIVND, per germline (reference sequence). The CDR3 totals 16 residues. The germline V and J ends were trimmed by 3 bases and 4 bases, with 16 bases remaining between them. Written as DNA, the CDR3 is TGTGCCAGTAGTATGGGGCCCTCAGATTGGAATCAGCCCCAGCATTTT. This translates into CASSMGPSDWNQPQHF.